This T cell receptor beta chain is from a study of technical replicates of blood from several donors. The V gene lost 7 bases and the J gene lost 5 bases, with 14 bases spanning the gap. This CDR3 is 13 amino acids long. In germline, CDR1 is MNHEY, CDR2 SMNVEV (reference sequence). Some clones are missing from TCRdb's copy, which holds only in-frame ones; the method was immunoSEQ multiplex PCR. This table holds 100,000 or so clones, roughly 96% found once. V usage is TRBV27 and J usage is TRBJ1-2; TRBD1 might be the D (5 bases). Source material: T cells isolated from PBMCs. This receptor was obtained from a human donor in good health. The CDR3 DNA reads TGTGCCAGCACGGACGGGGGTCGTTATGGCTACACCTTC. Its translation: CASTDGGRYGYTF.